These T cell receptor beta chains were read from a single sample in a study of identical twins. TCRdb ran MiXCR on the 5' RACE reads and lists one entry per CDR3 protein. The sample lists about 920,000 distinct CDR3 sequences, 9% to 15% occurring once. These data are also associated with another study on yellow fever vaccine responses in identical twins.

Sample: PBMCs. Receptors were obtained from a young woman in good health. Each CDR3 is given with its conserved first and last residue. D genes are given only for firm matches.

v_call	d_call	j_call	cdr3_aa
TRBV12-3/TRBV12-4	-	TRBJ1-3	CASSSGIPGNTIYF
TRBV29-1	TRBD1	TRBJ2-1	CSAVQGMTYNEQFF
TRBV11-3	-	TRBJ2-1	CASTERGNEQFF
TRBV20-1	TRBD2	TRBJ2-4	CSASRTSGGAVAKNIQYF
TRBV5-1	TRBD1	TRBJ2-5	CASSHSGQQETQYF
TRBV12-3/TRBV12-4	-	TRBJ2-1	CASSPGAPRSEQFF
TRBV7-9	-	TRBJ2-1	CASSTPRPDSYNEQFF
TRBV12-3/TRBV12-4	TRBD1	TRBJ1-2	CASSRDRTGMYGYTF
TRBV24-1	-	TRBJ2-1	CATSTGTYNEQFF
TRBV11-2	TRBD2	TRBJ2-2	CASSPTSGRGGELFF
TRBV4-1	-	TRBJ2-1	CASSQGGRVNEQFF
TRBV20-1	-	TRBJ2-5	CSARRRGGGGKTETQYF
TRBV12-3/TRBV12-4	TRBD2	TRBJ2-1	CASSPQGTSRGNEQFF
TRBV5-5	TRBD1	TRBJ2-2	CASSPGQGNRNTGELFF
TRBV7-9	-	TRBJ1-6	CASSSGTNQRNSPLHF
TRBV10-3	-	TRBJ1-1	CATIANTEAFF
TRBV6-1	-	TRBJ2-5	CASSEVEGSGRETQYF
TRBV20-1	TRBD2	TRBJ2-1	CSARSGLADNEQFF
TRBV4-1	-	TRBJ2-3	CASSPRGLPSVTDTQYF
TRBV25-1	-	TRBJ1-2	CASSELGSNYGYTF
TRBV12-3/TRBV12-4	-	TRBJ2-5	CASSFEGVYQETQYF
TRBV12-3/TRBV12-4	TRBD1	TRBJ1-2	CASRPSGWTGDITF
TRBV12-3/TRBV12-4	TRBD1	TRBJ1-1	CASSLGGHRGTEAFF
TRBV7-9	TRBD2	TRBJ2-1	CASSRRTSGSYNEQFF
TRBV5-1	TRBD2	TRBJ2-1	CASSLLVGGGTYNEQFF
TRBV28	-	TRBJ2-5	CASSSAPETQYF
TRBV5-5	-	TRBJ2-1	CASSRLRDEQFF
TRBV28	-	TRBJ2-5	CASSLRVQTQYF
TRBV12-3/TRBV12-4	-	TRBJ2-7	CASSYAIYEQYF
TRBV15	-	TRBJ2-5	CATSRDLWQGLQETQYF
TRBV5-1	-	TRBJ2-2	CASSPGLAPSTGELFF
TRBV5-1	-	TRBJ2-1	CASSKGQLSYNEQFF
TRBV5-5	TRBD1	TRBJ2-2	CASSSRTGTHNGELFF
TRBV4-1	-	TRBJ2-5	CASSARNQETQYF
TRBV20-1	-	TRBJ1-1	CSAGREIYTEAFF
TRBV20-1	TRBD2	TRBJ2-7	CSARDVAGHYEQYF
TRBV28	-	TRBJ2-4	CASSPAVIQYF
TRBV7-9	-	TRBJ1-3	CASGSYSGNTIYF
TRBV12-3/TRBV12-4	-	TRBJ2-2	CASRQQANTGELFF
TRBV11-2	TRBD1	TRBJ2-1	CASSLDPGQGASQSYNEQFF
TRBV4-1	-	TRBJ2-3	CASSQDSTRWDRTDTQYF
TRBV29-1	-	TRBJ1-2	CSVGQTANYGYTF
TRBV7-9	TRBD1	TRBJ2-5	CASSHDRAQETQYF
TRBV9	TRBD1	TRBJ1-1	CASSETQGDTEAFF
TRBV27	-	TRBJ2-7	CASSLRTAEREQYF
TRBV12-3/TRBV12-4	-	TRBJ1-1	CASSLGVGWTEAFF
TRBV28	TRBD2	TRBJ2-5	CASSLMIAGGRLTQYF
TRBV20-1	-	TRBJ1-1	CSARWRVSNEAFF
TRBV7-9	-	TRBJ2-1	CASSPSLSAGRNEQFF
TRBV6-2/TRBV6-3	-	TRBJ1-1	CATSRMFEAFF
TRBV20-1	TRBD2	TRBJ2-1	CSAREASGKYNEQFF
TRBV6-1	-	TRBJ1-5	CASSEAGGRNQPQHF
TRBV4-1	TRBD1	TRBJ1-5	CASSRTGGLNQPQHF
TRBV6-1	-	TRBJ2-1	CASREQALSSYNEQFF
TRBV2	-	TRBJ2-2	CASSEAQMGPGELFF